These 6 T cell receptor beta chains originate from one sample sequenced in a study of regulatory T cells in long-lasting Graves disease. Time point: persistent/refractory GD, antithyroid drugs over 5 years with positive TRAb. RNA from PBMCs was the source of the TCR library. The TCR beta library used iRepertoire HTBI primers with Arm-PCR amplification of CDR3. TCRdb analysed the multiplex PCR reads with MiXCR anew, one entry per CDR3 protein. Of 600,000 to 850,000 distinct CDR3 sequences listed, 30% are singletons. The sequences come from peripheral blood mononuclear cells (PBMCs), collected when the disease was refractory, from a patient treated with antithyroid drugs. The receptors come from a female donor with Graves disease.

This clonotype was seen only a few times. This CDR3 reads CASSYSLGANTEAFF. In nucleotides, the CDR3 is TGTGCCAGCAGTTATTCTTTGGGGGCGAACACTGAAGCTTTCTTT. V gene TRBV6-2 or TRBV6-3 combines with J gene TRBJ1-1, with D possibly matching TRBD1 (6 bases). CDR1 and CDR2 from the germline V gene are MNHEY and SVGEGT. This CDR3 spans 15 amino acids. Trimming left V 3 bases short and J 1 base short, with 12 bases between.

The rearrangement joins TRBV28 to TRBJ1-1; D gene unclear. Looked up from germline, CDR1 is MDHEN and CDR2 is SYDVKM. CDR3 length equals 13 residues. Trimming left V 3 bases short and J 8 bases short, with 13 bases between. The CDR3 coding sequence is TGTGCCAGCAGTTTTGGCTACAGAGCAGAAGCTTTCTTT. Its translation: CASSFGYRAEAFF.

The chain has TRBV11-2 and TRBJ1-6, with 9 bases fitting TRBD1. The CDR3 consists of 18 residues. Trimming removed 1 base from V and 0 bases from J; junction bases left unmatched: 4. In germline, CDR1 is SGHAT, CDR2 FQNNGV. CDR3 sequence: CASSLGTGVSSYNSPLHF. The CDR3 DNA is TGTGCCAGCAGCTTAGGGACAGGGGTGAGCTCCTATAATTCACCCCTCCACTTT.

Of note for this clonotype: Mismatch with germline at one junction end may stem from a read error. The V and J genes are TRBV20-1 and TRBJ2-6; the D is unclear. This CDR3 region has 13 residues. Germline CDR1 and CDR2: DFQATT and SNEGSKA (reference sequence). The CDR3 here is CSAGDTRANVLTF. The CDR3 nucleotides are TGCAGTGCTGGAGACACTAGGGCCAACGTCCTGACTTTC.

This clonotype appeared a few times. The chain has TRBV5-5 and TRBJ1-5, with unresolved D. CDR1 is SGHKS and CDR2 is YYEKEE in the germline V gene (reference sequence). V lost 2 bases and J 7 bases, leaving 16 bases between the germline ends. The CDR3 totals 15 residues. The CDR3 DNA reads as TGTGCCAGCAGCTTTGTACCTGGGGATTACCAGCCCCAGCATTTT. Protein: CASSFVPGDYQPQHF.

As DNA, the CDR3 is TGTGCCAGCAGCTTAGCGCCCCAACAGCTCTATGGCTACACCTTC. Its protein is CASSLAPQQLYGYTF. The rearrangement joins TRBV7-2 to TRBJ1-2, with D unresolved. The V gene's germline CDR1 is SGHTA and CDR2 FQGNSA. V shed 0 bases and J shed 4 bases, with 12 bases lying between them. The CDR3 sequence is 15 residues long.